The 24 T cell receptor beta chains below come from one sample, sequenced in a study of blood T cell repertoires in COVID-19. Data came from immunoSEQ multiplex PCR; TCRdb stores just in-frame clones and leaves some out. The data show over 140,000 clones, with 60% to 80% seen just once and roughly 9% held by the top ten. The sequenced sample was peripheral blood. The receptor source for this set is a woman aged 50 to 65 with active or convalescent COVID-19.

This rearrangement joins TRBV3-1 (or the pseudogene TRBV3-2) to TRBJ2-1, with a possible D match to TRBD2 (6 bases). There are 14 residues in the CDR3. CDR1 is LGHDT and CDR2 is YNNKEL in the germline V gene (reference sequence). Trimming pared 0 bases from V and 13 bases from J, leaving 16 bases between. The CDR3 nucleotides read TGTGCCAGCAGCCAAGAAACGGGGGACGTTTCTCAGTTCTTC. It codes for CASSQETGDVSQFF.

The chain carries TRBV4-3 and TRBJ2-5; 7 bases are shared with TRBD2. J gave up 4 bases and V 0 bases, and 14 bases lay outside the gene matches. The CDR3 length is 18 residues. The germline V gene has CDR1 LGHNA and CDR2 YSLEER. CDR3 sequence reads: CASSQEPTPGGSRETQYF. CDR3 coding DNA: TGCGCCAGCAGCCAAGAACCTACCCCGGGGGGATCCCGAGAGACCCAGTACTTC.

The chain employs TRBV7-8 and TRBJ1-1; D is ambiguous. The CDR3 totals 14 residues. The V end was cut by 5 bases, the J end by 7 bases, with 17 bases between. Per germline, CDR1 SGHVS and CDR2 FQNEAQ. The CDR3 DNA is TGTGCCAGCAGCCCCGAAGAGATGGCAGGTGAAGCTTTCTTT. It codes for CASSPEEMAGEAFF.

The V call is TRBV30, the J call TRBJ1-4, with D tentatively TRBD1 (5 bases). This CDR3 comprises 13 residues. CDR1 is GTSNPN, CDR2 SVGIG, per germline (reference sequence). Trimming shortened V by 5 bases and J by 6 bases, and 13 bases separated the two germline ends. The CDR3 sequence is CAWSQGLYEKLFF. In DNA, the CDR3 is TGTGCCTGGTCGCAGGGATTGTATGAAAAACTGTTTTTT.

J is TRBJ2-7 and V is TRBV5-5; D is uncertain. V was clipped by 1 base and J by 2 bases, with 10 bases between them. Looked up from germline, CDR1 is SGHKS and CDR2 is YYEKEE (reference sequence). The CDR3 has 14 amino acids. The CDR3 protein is CASSLSPRAYEQYF. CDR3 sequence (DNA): TGTGCCAGCAGCTTGTCGCCCCGCGCCTACGAGCAGTACTTC.

The DNA for the CDR3 is TGTGCCAGCAGCCCATACAGGGGCTATGGCTACACCTTC. Its protein is CASSPYRGYGYTF. The rearrangement joins TRBV7-9 to TRBJ1-2; 7 bases are shared with TRBD1. V lost 5 bases to trimming and J lost 4 bases; unmatched junction nucleotides: 4. The length of the CDR3 is 13 residues. Germline-derived CDR1 and CDR2 are SEHNR and FQNEAQ (reference sequence).

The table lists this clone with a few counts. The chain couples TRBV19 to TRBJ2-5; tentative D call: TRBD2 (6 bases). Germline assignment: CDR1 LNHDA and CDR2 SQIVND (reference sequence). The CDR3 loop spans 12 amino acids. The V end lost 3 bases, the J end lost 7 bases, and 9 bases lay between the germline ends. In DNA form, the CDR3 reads TGTGCCAGTAGTATCTTCGGGGGGACCCAGTACTTC. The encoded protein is CASSIFGGTQYF.

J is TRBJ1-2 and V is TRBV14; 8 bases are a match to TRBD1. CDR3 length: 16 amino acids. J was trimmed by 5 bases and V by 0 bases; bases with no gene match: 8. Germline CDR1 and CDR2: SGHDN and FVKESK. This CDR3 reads CASSQDQGAGWYGYTF. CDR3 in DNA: TGTGCCAGCAGCCAAGACCAGGGGGCGGGGTGGTATGGCTACACCTTC.

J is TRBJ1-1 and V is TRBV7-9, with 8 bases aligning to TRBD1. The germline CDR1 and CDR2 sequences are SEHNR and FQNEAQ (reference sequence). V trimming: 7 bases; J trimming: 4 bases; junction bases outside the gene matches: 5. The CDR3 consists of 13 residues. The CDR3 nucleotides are TGTGCCAGCATCGGACAGGGTCCCACTGAAGCTTTCTTT. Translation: CASIGQGPTEAFF.

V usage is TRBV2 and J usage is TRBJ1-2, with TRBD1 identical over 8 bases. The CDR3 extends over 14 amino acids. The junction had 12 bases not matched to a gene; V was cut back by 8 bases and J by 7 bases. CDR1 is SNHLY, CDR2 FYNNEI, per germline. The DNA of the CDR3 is TGTGCCAGCGGAGGGGACAGGAACATCGGTGGCTACACCTTC. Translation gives CASGGDRNIGGYTF.

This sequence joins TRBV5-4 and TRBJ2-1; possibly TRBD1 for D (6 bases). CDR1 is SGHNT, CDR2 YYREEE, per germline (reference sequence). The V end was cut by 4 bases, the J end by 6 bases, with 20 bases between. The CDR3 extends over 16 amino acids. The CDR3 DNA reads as TGTGCCAGCAGCGGGGGCCTCCCCCGAACCTTCAATGAGCAGTTCTTC. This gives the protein CASSGGLPRTFNEQFF. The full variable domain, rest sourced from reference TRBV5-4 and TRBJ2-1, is ETGVTQSPTHLIKTRGQQVTLRCSSQSGHNTVSWYQQALGQGPQFIFQYYREEENGRGNFPPRFSGLQFPNYSSELNVNALELDDSALYLCASSGGLPRTFNEQFFGPGTRLTVL.

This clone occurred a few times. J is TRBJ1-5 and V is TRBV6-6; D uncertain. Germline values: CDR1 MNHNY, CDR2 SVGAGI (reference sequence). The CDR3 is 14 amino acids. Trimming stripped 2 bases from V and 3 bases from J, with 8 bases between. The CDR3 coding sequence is TGTGCCAGCAGTTACGGGCAGGACAATCAGCCCCAGCATTTT. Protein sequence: CASSYGQDNQPQHF.

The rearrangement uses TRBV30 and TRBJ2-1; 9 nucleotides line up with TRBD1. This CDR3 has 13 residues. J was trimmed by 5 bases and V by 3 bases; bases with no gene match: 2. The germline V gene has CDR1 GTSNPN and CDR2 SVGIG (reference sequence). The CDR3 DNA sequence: TGTGCCTGGAGAGGGACAGGGAACAATGAGCAGTTCTTC. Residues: CAWRGTGNNEQFF.

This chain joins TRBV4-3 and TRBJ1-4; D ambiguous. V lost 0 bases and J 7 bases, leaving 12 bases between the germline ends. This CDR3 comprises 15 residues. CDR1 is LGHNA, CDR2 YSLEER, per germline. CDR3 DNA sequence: TGCGCCAGCAGCCAAGATTCGGGGTCGAGTGAAAAACTGTTTTTT. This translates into CASSQDSGSSEKLFF.

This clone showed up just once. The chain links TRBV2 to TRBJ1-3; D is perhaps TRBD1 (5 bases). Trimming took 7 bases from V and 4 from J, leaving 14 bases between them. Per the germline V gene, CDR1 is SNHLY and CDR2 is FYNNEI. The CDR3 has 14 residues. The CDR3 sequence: CASTPTGSGNTIYF. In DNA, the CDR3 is TGTGCCAGCACCCCAACAGGATCCGGAAACACCATATATTTT.

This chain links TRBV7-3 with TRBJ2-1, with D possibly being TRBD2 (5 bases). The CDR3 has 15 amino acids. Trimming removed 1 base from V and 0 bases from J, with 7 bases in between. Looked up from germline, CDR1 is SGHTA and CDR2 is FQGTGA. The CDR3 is CASSLMGSSYNEQFF. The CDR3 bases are TGTGCCAGCAGCTTAATGGGGAGCTCCTACAATGAGCAGTTCTTC.

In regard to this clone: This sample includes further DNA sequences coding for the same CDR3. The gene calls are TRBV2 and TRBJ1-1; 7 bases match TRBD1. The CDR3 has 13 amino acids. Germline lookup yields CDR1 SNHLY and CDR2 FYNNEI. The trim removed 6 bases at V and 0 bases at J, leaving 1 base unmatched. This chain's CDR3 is CASRGQLNTEAFF. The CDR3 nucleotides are TGTGCCAGCAGGGGACAGTTGAACACTGAAGCTTTCTTT.

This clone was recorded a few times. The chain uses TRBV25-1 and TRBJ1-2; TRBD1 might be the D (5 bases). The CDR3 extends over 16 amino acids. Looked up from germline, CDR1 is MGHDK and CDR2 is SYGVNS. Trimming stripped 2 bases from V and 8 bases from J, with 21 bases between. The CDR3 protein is CASSENSLRGGRGYTF. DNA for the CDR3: TGTGCCAGCAGTGAAAACTCCCTGCGGGGCGGTAGGGGCTACACCTTC.

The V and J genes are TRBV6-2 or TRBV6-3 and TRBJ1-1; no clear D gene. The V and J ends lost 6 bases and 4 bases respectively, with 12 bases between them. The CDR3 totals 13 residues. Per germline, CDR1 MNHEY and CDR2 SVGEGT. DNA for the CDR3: TGTGCCAGCAGCCCGACAACCCGCACTGAAGCTTTCTTT. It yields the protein CASSPTTRTEAFF.

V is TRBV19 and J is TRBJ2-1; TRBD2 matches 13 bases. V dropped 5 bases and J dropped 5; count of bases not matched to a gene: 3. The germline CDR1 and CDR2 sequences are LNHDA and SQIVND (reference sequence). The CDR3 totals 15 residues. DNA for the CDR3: TGTGCCAGTAGTTTGGGACTAGCGGGGCACAATGAGCAGTTCTTC. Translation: CASSLGLAGHNEQFF.

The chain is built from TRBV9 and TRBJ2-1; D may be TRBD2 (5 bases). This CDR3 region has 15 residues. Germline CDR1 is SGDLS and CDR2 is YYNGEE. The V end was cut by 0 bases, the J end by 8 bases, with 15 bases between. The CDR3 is CASSVGPRDGDEQFF. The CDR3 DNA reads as TGTGCCAGCAGCGTAGGCCCGAGGGATGGCGATGAGCAGTTCTTC.

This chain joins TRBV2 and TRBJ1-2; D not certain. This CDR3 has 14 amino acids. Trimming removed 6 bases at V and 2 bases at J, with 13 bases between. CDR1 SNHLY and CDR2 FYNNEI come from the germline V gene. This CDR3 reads CASRQGLLNYGYTF. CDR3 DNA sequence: TGTGCCAGCAGGCAAGGACTATTAAACTATGGCTACACCTTC.

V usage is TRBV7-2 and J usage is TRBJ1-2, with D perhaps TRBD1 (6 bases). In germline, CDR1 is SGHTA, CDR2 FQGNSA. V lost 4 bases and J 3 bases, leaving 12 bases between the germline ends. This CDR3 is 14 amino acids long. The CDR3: CASSSSRGYYGYTF. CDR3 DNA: TGTGCCAGCAGCTCGTCGAGGGGGTACTATGGCTACACCTTC.

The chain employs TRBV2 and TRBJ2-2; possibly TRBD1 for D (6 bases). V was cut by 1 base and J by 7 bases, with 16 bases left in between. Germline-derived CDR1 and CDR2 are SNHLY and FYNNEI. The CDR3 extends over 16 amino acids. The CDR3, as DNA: TGTGCCAGCAGTGAAGAGAGGCTGGGGGCAATCGGGGAGCTGTTTTTT. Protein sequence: CASSEERLGAIGELFF.